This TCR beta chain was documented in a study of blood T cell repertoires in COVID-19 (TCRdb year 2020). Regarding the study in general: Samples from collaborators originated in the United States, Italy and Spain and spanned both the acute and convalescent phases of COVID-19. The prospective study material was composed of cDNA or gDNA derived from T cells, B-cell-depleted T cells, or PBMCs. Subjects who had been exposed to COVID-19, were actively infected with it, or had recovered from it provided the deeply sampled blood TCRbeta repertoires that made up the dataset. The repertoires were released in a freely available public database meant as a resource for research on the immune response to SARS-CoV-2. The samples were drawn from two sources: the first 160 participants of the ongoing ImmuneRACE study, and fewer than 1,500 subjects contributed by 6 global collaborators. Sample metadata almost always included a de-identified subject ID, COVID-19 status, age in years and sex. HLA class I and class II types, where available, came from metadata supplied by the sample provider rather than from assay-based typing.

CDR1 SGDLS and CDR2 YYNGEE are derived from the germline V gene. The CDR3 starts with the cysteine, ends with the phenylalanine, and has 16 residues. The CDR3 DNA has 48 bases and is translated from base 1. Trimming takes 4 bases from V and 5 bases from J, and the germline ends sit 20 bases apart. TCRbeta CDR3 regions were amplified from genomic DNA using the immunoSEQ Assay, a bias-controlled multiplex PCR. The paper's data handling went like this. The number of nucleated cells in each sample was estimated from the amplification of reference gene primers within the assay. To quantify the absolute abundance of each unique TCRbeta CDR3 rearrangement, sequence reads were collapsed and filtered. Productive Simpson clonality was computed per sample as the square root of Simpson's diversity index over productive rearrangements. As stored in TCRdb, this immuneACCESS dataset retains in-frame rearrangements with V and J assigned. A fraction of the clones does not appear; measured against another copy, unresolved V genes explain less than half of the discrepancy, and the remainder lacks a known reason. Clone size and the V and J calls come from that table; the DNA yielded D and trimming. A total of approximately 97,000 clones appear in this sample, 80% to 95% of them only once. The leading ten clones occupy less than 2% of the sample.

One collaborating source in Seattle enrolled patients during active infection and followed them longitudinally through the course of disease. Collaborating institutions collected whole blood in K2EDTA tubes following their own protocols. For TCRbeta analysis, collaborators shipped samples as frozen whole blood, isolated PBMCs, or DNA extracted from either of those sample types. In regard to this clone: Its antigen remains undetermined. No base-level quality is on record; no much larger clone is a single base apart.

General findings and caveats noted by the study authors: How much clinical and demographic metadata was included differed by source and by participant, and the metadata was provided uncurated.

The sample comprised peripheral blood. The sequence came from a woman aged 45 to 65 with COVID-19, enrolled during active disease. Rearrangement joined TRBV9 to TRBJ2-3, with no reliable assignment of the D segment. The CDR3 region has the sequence CASSTRPGDGQDTQYF. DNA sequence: TGTGCCAGCAGCACGCGCCCCGGAGACGGCCAAGATACGCAGTATTTT.